What follows are 32 T cell receptor beta chains derived from one specimen sequenced in a study of blood T cell repertoires in COVID-19. The data were produced by immunoSEQ multiplex PCR, yet TCRdb's version contains in-frame clones alone and is incomplete. The repertoire holds around 40,000 clones, with around four fifths as singletons. Sample: peripheral blood. These receptor sequences come from a man aged 80 or over with active or convalescent COVID-19.

This chain joins TRBV7-2 and TRBJ2-5; 7 nucleotides match TRBD1. The trim removed 4 bases at V and 6 bases at J, leaving 17 bases unmatched. Germline loops: CDR1 SGHTA, CDR2 FQGNSA. This CDR3 has 17 amino acids. CDR3 residues: CASSSTGASLFRKTQYF. CDR3 coding DNA: TGTGCCAGCAGCTCTACAGGGGCCTCATTGTTTCGGAAGACCCAGTACTTC.

The V and J genes are TRBV6-1 and TRBJ1-5, with D unclear. Germline V gene data show CDR1 as MNHNS and CDR2 as SASEGT. This CDR3 spans 13 amino acids. Trimming took 2 bases from V and 6 from J, leaving 8 bases between them. The CDR3: CASSELVGQPQHF. CDR3 nucleotides: TGTGCCAGCAGTGAATTAGTCGGTCAGCCCCAGCATTTT.

This sequence joins TRBV7-2 and TRBJ2-1; D not resolved. CDR3 length: 15 residues. The V and J ends lost 4 bases and 0 bases respectively, with 10 bases between them. The germline gives CDR1 SGHTA, CDR2 FQGNSA. The CDR3 DNA is TGTGCCAGCAGCTCCCGCCTTAGCTCCTACAATGAGCAGTTCTTC. As protein: CASSSRLSSYNEQFF.

The chain employs TRBV30 and TRBJ2-5; D perhaps matches TRBD2 (6 bases). With 2 bases removed from V and 5 bases from J, the gap between germline ends came to 18 bases. The CDR3 consists of 15 residues. The germline gives CDR1 GTSNPN, CDR2 SVGIG (reference sequence). This chain's CDR3 is CAWSPDKRAGETQYF. The CDR3 DNA reads TGTGCCTGGAGTCCCGACAAAAGGGCGGGGGAGACCCAGTACTTC.

In this sample, this clone turned up a few times. The chain carries TRBV9 and TRBJ2-7; D is unclear. Germline loops: CDR1 SGDLS, CDR2 YYNGEE. The length of the CDR3 is 15 residues. Trimming removed 0 bases from V and 2 bases from J, with 12 bases in between. CDR3 residues: CASSVGFSGAYEQYF. For the CDR3, the DNA is TGTGCCAGCAGCGTAGGCTTTAGTGGAGCCTACGAGCAGTACTTC.

The V and J genes are TRBV7-2 and TRBJ2-5, with D hard to call. Germline CDR1 and CDR2: SGHTA and FQGNSA. The CDR3 is 12 amino acids. Trimming shortened V by 5 bases and J by 1 base, and 5 bases separated the two germline ends. CDR3 in DNA: TGTGCCAGCAGCCGGTCCCAAGAGACCCAGTACTTC. It translates to CASSRSQETQYF.

The V and J genes are TRBV18 and TRBJ2-3, with D tentatively TRBD2 (5 bases). Germline V gene sequence: CDR1 KGHSH, CDR2 LQKENI. Deletions cut 2 bases from V and 6 bases from J, with 9 bases between. This CDR3 spans 13 amino acids. DNA of the CDR3: TGTGCCAGCTCACCAACCCCGGGGGATACGCAGTATTTT. It specifies CASSPTPGDTQYF.

The DNA for the CDR3 is TGTGCCAGCAGCCGCACCGGGACAGGGAACAATTCACCCCTCCACTTT. Translated, it gives CASSRTGTGNNSPLHF. This chain uses TRBV28 with TRBJ1-6, with 9 bases fitting TRBD1. Germline lookup yields CDR1 MDHEN and CDR2 SYDVKM. The CDR3 has 16 amino acids. V was pared by 6 bases and J by 7 bases, with 10 bases of the junction left unmatched.

The chain couples TRBV27 to TRBJ2-7, with TRBD1 identical over 8 bases. J lost 7 bases, V lost 4 bases, and 9 bases had no gene match. CDR3 size: 14 residues. Germline-derived CDR1 and CDR2 are MNHEY and SMNVEV (reference sequence). The chain's CDR3 is CASSSTAGGREQYF. DNA for the CDR3: TGTGCCAGCAGTTCAACCGCAGGGGGCAGGGAGCAGTACTTC.

This clone has only a few counts. The CDR3 DNA is TGTGCCAGCAGTCTCGAGGGATTCTATAGCAATCAGCCCCAGCATTTT. Its protein product is CASSLEGFYSNQPQHF. This chain connects TRBV28 to TRBJ1-5, with D unclear. The germline CDR1 and CDR2 sequences are MDHEN and SYDVKM. The CDR3 covers 16 residues. V lost 5 bases and J 0 bases, leaving 14 bases between the germline ends.

The V call is TRBV2, the J call TRBJ2-2; 11 positions match TRBD1. Germline V gene data show CDR1 as SNHLY and CDR2 as FYNNEI. The CDR3 contains 15 residues. Trimming removed 6 bases from V and 5 bases from J; junction bases left unmatched: 5. The DNA of the CDR3 is TGTGCCAGCAGGGGACAGGGGGAGAGGACCGGGGAGCTGTTTTTT. Amino acid sequence: CASRGQGERTGELFF.

This clone appeared once. The rearrangement links TRBV6-6 to TRBJ1-3, with 10 bases matching TRBD1. The J segment lost 3 bases and the V segment lost 6 bases, leaving 8 bases of the junction unmatched. Germline V gene lookup returns CDR1 MNHNY and CDR2 SVGAGI (reference sequence). This CDR3 is built from 16 residues. The CDR3 spells CASSSRQGANGNTIYF. For the CDR3, the DNA is TGTGCCAGCAGCTCTAGACAGGGGGCAAATGGAAACACCATATATTTT.

This sequence joins TRBV5-1 and TRBJ2-2; 9 nucleotides align to TRBD1. Germline V gene sequence: CDR1 SGHRS, CDR2 YFSETQ. The CDR3 loop spans 15 amino acids. V lost 4 bases and J lost 3; bases outside the gene matches: 4. The CDR3 DNA reads as TGCGCCAGCAGCCTGGGACAGGGATACACCGGGGAGCTGTTTTTT. Its translation is CASSLGQGYTGELFF.

The CDR3 DNA reads TGTGCCAGCAGCCTCGGGACAGGGACTACCCCTGTGGGCTACACCTTC. As protein: CASSLGTGTTPVGYTF. The chain carries TRBV5-4 and TRBJ1-2; 9 bases align to TRBD1. The CDR3 covers 16 residues. V was pared by 4 bases and J by 8 bases, with 15 bases of the junction left unmatched. Germline lookup yields CDR1 SGHNT and CDR2 YYREEE (reference sequence). Full variable domain (rest looked up from reference TRBV5-4 and TRBJ1-2): ETGVTQSPTHLIKTRGQQVTLRCSSQSGHNTVSWYQQALGQGPQFIFQYYREEENGRGNFPPRFSGLQFPNYSSELNVNALELDDSALYLCASSLGTGTTPVGYTFGSGTRLTVV.

This clone was seen only a few times. The chain joins TRBV5-4 to TRBJ2-1, with D possibly being TRBD2 (6 bases). The germline V gene has CDR1 SGHNT and CDR2 YYREEE (reference sequence). The V gene lost 4 bases and the J gene lost 10 bases, with 18 bases spanning the gap. The CDR3 is 14 residues long. CDR3 region: CASSARDSPGEQFF. The CDR3 nucleotides are TGTGCCAGCAGCGCGCGGGACTCCCCTGGCGAGCAGTTCTTC.

This clone was observed a handful of times. The rearrangement joins TRBV11-2 to TRBJ2-7; TRBD1 matches at 11 bases. The CDR3 loop spans 14 amino acids. Germline trimming cut 5 bases from V and 3 bases from J; bases unmatched to any gene: 3. CDR1 and CDR2 from the germline V gene are SGHAT and FQNNGV. CDR3 in DNA: TGTGCCAGCAGCCTGGGGACAGGGGGCTACGAGCAGTACTTC. This sequence encodes CASSLGTGGYEQYF.

The rearrangement joins TRBV9 to TRBJ1-2, with D hard to call. The CDR3 is made up of 12 amino acids. The V end lost 0 bases, the J end lost 4 bases, and 4 bases lay between the germline ends. The germline V gene has CDR1 SGDLS and CDR2 YYNGEE. The CDR3 loop is CASSVGGYGYTF. The CDR3 nucleotides are TGTGCCAGCAGCGTAGGCGGCTATGGCTACACCTTC. Full variable domain (outside the CDR3, taken from reference TRBV9 and TRBJ1-2): DSGVTQTPKHLITATGQRVTLRCSPRSGDLSVYWYQQSLDQGLQFLIQYYNGEERAKGNILERFSAQQFPDLHSELNLSSLELGDSALYFCASSVGGYGYTFGSGTRLTVV.

The chain uses TRBV11-2 and TRBJ1-2, with D unresolved. This CDR3 is 13 amino acids long. Per the germline V gene, CDR1 is SGHAT and CDR2 is FQNNGV. V gave up 1 base and J gave up 7 bases, with 10 bases separating them. CDR3 sequence reads: CASSLGGTFGYTF. The CDR3 DNA reads TGTGCCAGCAGCTTAGGCGGCACTTTTGGCTACACCTTC.

The chain carries TRBV4-2 and TRBJ1-1; D uncertain. The CDR3 contains 16 residues. With 0 bases removed from V and 0 bases from J, the gap between germline ends came to 11 bases. CDR1 is LGHNA and CDR2 is YNFKEQ in the germline V gene. Here the CDR3 reads CASSQEAGNMNTEAFF. Here the CDR3 DNA reads TGTGCCAGCAGCCAAGAGGCAGGAAATATGAACACTGAAGCTTTCTTT.

The chain is built from TRBV27 and TRBJ2-5, with D possibly being TRBD2 (5 bases). The CDR3 loop spans 10 amino acids. The germline gives CDR1 MNHEY, CDR2 SMNVEV (reference sequence). The V end lost 8 bases, the J end lost 4 bases, and 5 bases lay between the germline ends. The CDR3 loop is CASAGETQYF. The CDR3 DNA reads as TGTGCCAGCGCGGGAGAGACCCAGTACTTC.

Only one count was recorded for this clone. This chain uses TRBV15 with TRBJ2-7, with D uncertain. CDR1 is LNHNV and CDR2 is YYDKDF in the germline V gene (reference sequence). The CDR3 is 13 residues long. Trimming cost V 0 bases and J 2 bases, with 5 bases left between them. DNA for the CDR3: TGTGCCACCAGCAGAGATCTCGCCTACGAGCAGTACTTC. Translating gives CATSRDLAYEQYF.

This chain connects TRBV11-2 to TRBJ2-5, with 7 nucleotides matching TRBD2. The CDR3 runs to 17 residues. CDR1 and CDR2 from the germline V gene are SGHAT and FQNNGV. Trimming took 5 bases from V and 4 from J; bases not matched to a gene: 16. CDR3 bases: TGTGCCAGCAGCCCAGGGCGTGGCGGGAGTCGAAGAGAGACCCAGTACTTC. It encodes CASSPGRGGSRRETQYF.

V is TRBV2 and J is TRBJ1-1, with 8 nucleotides matching TRBD1. The V segment lost 5 bases and the J segment 5 bases; nucleotides outside the gene matches: 1. The CDR3 spans 12 residues. Per the germline V gene, CDR1 is SNHLY and CDR2 is FYNNEI. CDR3: CASSTGGTEAFF. In DNA form, the CDR3 reads TGTGCCAGCAGTACAGGGGGGACTGAAGCTTTCTTT.

The J gene is TRBJ1-5, the V gene TRBV2, with 7 positions matching TRBD1. Trimming cost V 3 bases and J 6 bases; bases outside gene matches: 2. The germline V gene has CDR1 SNHLY and CDR2 FYNNEI. CDR3 size: 13 residues. The CDR3 DNA sequence: TGTGCCAGCAGTGACAGGGGGAGTCAGCCCCAGCATTTT. It translates to CASSDRGSQPQHF.

V gene TRBV7-8 combines with J gene TRBJ2-7; 11 bases match TRBD2. This CDR3 contains 16 residues. Germline CDR1 SGHVS, CDR2 FQNEAQ. The ends lost 2 bases at V and 2 bases at J; junction bases unmatched: 5. The CDR3 DNA is TGTGCCAGCAGCTTATTGGCTAGCGGGGGGCCCTACGAGCAGTACTTC. This translates into CASSLLASGGPYEQYF.

The rearrangement uses TRBV10-3 and TRBJ2-4; 9 bases are shared with TRBD2. The length of the CDR3 is 13 residues. Per germline, CDR1 ENHRY and CDR2 SYGVKD. V was pared by 5 bases and J by 8 bases, with 4 bases of the junction left unmatched. The CDR3 DNA is TGTGCCATCAGTTGGGCGGGAGGGGACATTCAGTACTTC. It encodes CAISWAGGDIQYF.

V usage is TRBV6-1 and J usage is TRBJ2-1, with D possibly matching TRBD2 (5 bases). The CDR3 sequence is 12 residues long. V was cut by 8 bases and J by 0 bases, with 5 bases left in between. Per the germline V gene, CDR1 is MNHNS and CDR2 is SASEGT. The CDR3 protein is CASGSSYNEQFF. CDR3 bases: TGTGCCAGCGGGAGCTCCTACAATGAGCAGTTCTTC.

The chain recombines TRBV19 with TRBJ2-6, with no clear D. The germline V gene has CDR1 LNHDA and CDR2 SQIVND (reference sequence). V was trimmed by 3 bases and J by 0 bases, leaving 6 bases between them. The CDR3 consists of 15 residues. CDR3 nucleotide sequence: TGTGCCAGTAGTATCTGGAGCTCTGGGGCCAACGTCCTGACTTTC. It is translated as CASSIWSSGANVLTF.

This clone has just one count. The J gene is TRBJ2-5, the V gene TRBV5-1; D is perhaps TRBD2 (5 bases). Germline V gene data show CDR1 as SGHRS and CDR2 as YFSETQ. The CDR3 totals 15 residues. V lost 4 bases to trimming and J lost 5 bases, with 18 bases between them. CDR3 in amino acids: CASSPAPGVEETQYF. The CDR3 DNA reads TGCGCCAGCAGCCCCGCTCCCGGGGTTGAGGAGACCCAGTACTTC.

The V and J genes are TRBV27 and TRBJ2-2; 10 nucleotides align to TRBD2. This CDR3 is built from 17 residues. Germline-derived CDR1 and CDR2 are MNHEY and SMNVEV (reference sequence). With 3 bases clipped from V and 2 bases from J, the junction kept 6 bases outside the gene matches. CDR3 bases: TGTGCCAGCAGTTTCCTCAGCGGGAGGGGAAACACCGGGGAGCTGTTTTTT. It translates to CASSFLSGRGNTGELFF.

The chain links TRBV2 to TRBJ1-5; D uncertain. CDR3 length equals 13 residues. The V end was cut by 6 bases, the J end by 0 bases, with 6 bases between. Germline V CDR1 and CDR2: SNHLY, FYNNEI. The CDR3 protein is CASREYSNQPQHF. The CDR3 nucleotides are TGTGCCAGCAGGGAGTATAGCAATCAGCCCCAGCATTTT.

In this sample, this clone turned up a few times. V gene TRBV7-3 combines with J gene TRBJ2-7, with D possibly TRBD2 on 5 matching bases. This CDR3 has 15 residues. The germline V and J ends were trimmed by 5 bases and 2 bases, with 16 bases remaining between them. Germline V gene sequence: CDR1 SGHTA, CDR2 FQGTGA. CDR3 DNA: TGTGCCAGCAGCCCCGAGGGCTCCAACGCCTACGAGCAGTACTTC. Its protein product is CASSPEGSNAYEQYF.